The rows below give T cell receptor beta chains drawn from one sample of a study of blood T cell repertoires in COVID-19. The protocol was immunoSEQ multiplex PCR, while the TCRdb copy is restricted to in-frame clones and leaves out a portion. The data contain about 130,000 clones, approximately 89% of them singletons. The sequenced sample consisted of peripheral blood. The receptors were sampled from a woman aged 80 or older with COVID-19, enrolled during active disease. Both conserved end residues are part of each CDR3. A D gene is named only where the DNA matches it firmly. Some rows mark clone size as missing; the rest say once, few, many or name a class of expanded clone.

j_call d_call v_call clone_size cdr3_nt cdr3_aa
TRBJ2-5 NA TRBV14 NA TGTGCCAGCAGCCAAGAAGCCCGCAGGTTTAGCCCGGGGGAGACCCAGTACTTC CASSQEARRFSPGETQYF
TRBJ1-6 TRBD1 TRBV7-2 NA TGTGCCAGCAGCTTAGCGGAACAGGGGACTCCCTCACCCCTCCACTTT CASSLAEQGTPSPLHF
TRBJ2-7 TRBD1 TRBV29-1 NA TGCAGCGTTATTACAGGGGGCGCCCCCTACGAGCAGTACTTC CSVITGGAPYEQYF
TRBJ1-2 NA TRBV7-9 NA TGTGCCAGCAGCAAAGGGCGGGACTACTATGGCTACACCTTC CASSKGRDYYGYTF
TRBJ1-4 NA TRBV6-6 NA TGTGCCAGCAGTTACGGTGGTAGAAATGAAAAACTGTTTTTT CASSYGGRNEKLFF
TRBJ1-1 NA TRBV6-4 once TGTGCCAGCAGGCCGGGACACACAAACACTGAAGCTTTCTTT CASRPGHTNTEAFF
TRBJ1-1 TRBD1 TRBV10-3 NA TGTGCCATCAGTAGACAGGGGTTGAACACTGAAGCTTTCTTT CAISRQGLNTEAFF
TRBJ1-5 NA TRBV21-1 few TGTGCCAGCAGCAGCGGGCGGGAGCCCCAGCATTTT CASSSGREPQHF
TRBJ2-7 NA TRBV5-1 NA TGCGCCAGCAGCTATACGACAGGAGACTCCTACGAGCAGTACTTC CASSYTTGDSYEQYF
TRBJ1-4 TRBD1 TRBV28 NA TGTGCCAGCAGTACCCGACAGGGGTTTGGCGAAAAACTGTTTTTT CASSTRQGFGEKLFF
TRBJ1-2 NA TRBV5-1 NA TGCGCCAGCAGCTTGGAGGGGAACTATGGCTACACCTTC CASSLEGNYGYTF
TRBJ2-1 NA TRBV6-2/TRBV6-3 NA TGTGCCAGCAGCTCTGGCAACTACAATGAGCAGTTCTTC CASSSGNYNEQFF
TRBJ2-3 TRBD1 TRBV7-3 NA TGTGCCAGCAGCCAGACAGGGGGCCGCACAGATACGCAGTATTTT CASSQTGGRTDTQYF
TRBJ1-6 NA TRBV27 NA TGTGCCAGCAGTTTAGTCGCGGAGCCCTATTCACCCCTCCACTTT CASSLVAEPYSPLHF
TRBJ2-3 NA TRBV7-9 NA TGTGCCAGCAGCCCTAACACAGATACGCAGTATTTT CASSPNTDTQYF
TRBJ1-2 TRBD1 TRBV19 NA TGTGCCAGTAGTGTTCTGGGACAGGGAGACTATGGCTACACCTTC CASSVLGQGDYGYTF
TRBJ1-1 NA TRBV6-6 NA TGTGCCAGCAGTTACTCTAACCCCCGGGGGAACACTGAAGCTTTCTTT CASSYSNPRGNTEAFF
TRBJ1-3 NA TRBV5-1 few TGCGCCAGCAGCCCGACATTGTCTGGAAACACCATATATTTT CASSPTLSGNTIYF
TRBJ1-4 NA TRBV4-3 NA TGCGCCAGCAGCCAAGATCTCGCGGGACTTGGTGAAAAACTGTTTTTT CASSQDLAGLGEKLFF
TRBJ2-5 TRBD2 TRBV15 NA TGTGCCACCAGCAGAGGGCGCCGGGGACTAGCGGCCAGGGGAGAGACCCAGTACTTC CATSRGRRGLAARGETQYF
TRBJ1-1 TRBD1 TRBV6-5 NA TGTGCCAGCAGTTACCTCAGGGGGCGGAACACTGAAGCTTTCTTT CASSYLRGRNTEAFF
TRBJ2-5 TRBD1 TRBV2 NA TGTGCCAGCATTGGGTGGACAGGGGGCAGGTTTGTACAAGAGACCCAGTACTTC CASIGWTGGRFVQETQYF
TRBJ1-2 NA TRBV20-1 few TGCAGTGCTAGTACCCCCTCGGGCTATGGCTACACCTTC CSASTPSGYGYTF
TRBJ2-6 TRBD1 TRBV10-3 NA TGTGCCATCAGTGGGAGGCCGGACAGGGGGGCTTCCACTGGGGCCAACGTCCTGACTTTC CAISGRPDRGASTGANVLTF
TRBJ2-1 TRBD2 TRBV7-9 NA TGTGCCAGCAGCTTTTGGGGAGCGGGAGACGGTGAGCAGTTCTTC CASSFWGAGDGEQFF
TRBJ1-3 TRBD1 TRBV5-1 NA TGCGCCAGCAGCTTGTGGGGGACAGGGGGCGCTGGAAACACCATATATTTT CASSLWGTGGAGNTIYF
TRBJ2-2 NA TRBV12-3/TRBV12-4 NA TGTGCCAGCAGTTTAGGGCAGACCGGGGAGCTGTTTTTT CASSLGQTGELFF
TRBJ1-1 NA TRBV7-2 once TGTGCCAGCAGCTTAAACATAAACACTGAAGCTTTCTTT CASSLNINTEAFF
TRBJ2-1 NA TRBV11-1 NA TGTGCCAGCAGCTCTGCTGGGTTTTCGGGGGAGCAGTTCTTC CASSSAGFSGEQFF
TRBJ2-7 TRBD1 TRBV28 NA TGTGCCAGCAGCCGACCCTACAGGGGGGAATACGAGCAGTACTTC CASSRPYRGEYEQYF
TRBJ1-5 NA TRBV10-3 NA TGTGCCATCAGTGATTACACAGGGAATCAGCCCCAGCATTTT CAISDYTGNQPQHF
TRBJ1-1 NA TRBV2 NA TGTGCCAGCAGTGTAGGGGTCGGGAGTGAAGCTTTCTTT CASSVGVGSEAFF
TRBJ2-4 NA TRBV29-1 once TGCAGCGCCATAGCGGCTAAAAACATTCAGTACTTC CSAIAAKNIQYF
TRBJ2-1 TRBD2 TRBV28 NA TGTGCCAGCAGGCCTTCTGGCGGGAGCTCCTACAATGAGCAGTTCTTC CASRPSGGSSYNEQFF
TRBJ1-1 TRBD1 TRBV29-1 NA TGCAGCGTTCTCGTCCAACAGGGGTACACTGAAGCTTTCTTT CSVLVQQGYTEAFF
TRBJ1-5 TRBD1 TRBV5-1 NA TGCGCCAGCAGCCCGGACCCGACAGGGAATCAGCCCCAGCATTTT CASSPDPTGNQPQHF
TRBJ2-2 TRBD2 TRBV7-6 few TGTGCCAGCAGCGCTGGACTAGCGGGAGAGGGTCGGGCCTCGCGCACCGGGGAGCTGTTTTTT CASSAGLAGEGRASRTGELFF
TRBJ1-1 NA TRBV11-1 NA TGTGCCAGCAGCTTGGCCTACAGGGAAACTGAAGCTTTCTTT CASSLAYRETEAFF
TRBJ2-6 NA TRBV3-1/TRBV3-2 NA TGTGCCAGCAGCCAAGTACAGGGCAACGTCCTGACTTTC CASSQVQGNVLTF
TRBJ1-5 TRBD1 TRBV6-2/TRBV6-3 NA TGTGCCAGCAGTTACGACAGGGGGCTTCAGCCCCAGCATTTT CASSYDRGLQPQHF
TRBJ2-3 TRBD1 TRBV7-3 once TGTGCCAGCAGCCCCAACAGGGGGTGGACAGATACGCAGTATTTT CASSPNRGWTDTQYF
TRBJ1-1 NA TRBV5-6 NA TGTGCCAGCAGTTACAGGGTCACTGAAGCTTTCTTT CASSYRVTEAFF
TRBJ2-5 NA TRBV5-8 NA TGTGCCAGCAGCTTGGGATCGGGGTATGAGACCCAGTACTTC CASSLGSGYETQYF
TRBJ1-1 NA TRBV15 NA TGTGCCACCAGCACCCAAAGCGGGAACACTGAAGCTTTCTTT CATSTQSGNTEAFF
TRBJ2-7 TRBD1 TRBV5-1 NA TGCGCCAGCAGCTCCCGCGGATGGGGACAGGGGGCGAGTGAGCAGTACTTC CASSSRGWGQGASEQYF
TRBJ2-2 TRBD1 TRBV6-5 NA TGTGCCAGCAGGCGGACAGGGGCGAACACCGGGGAGCTGTTTTTT CASRRTGANTGELFF
TRBJ2-3 NA TRBV5-1 NA TGCGCCAGCAGCGACACAGTCACAGATACGCAGTATTTT CASSDTVTDTQYF
TRBJ1-3 NA TRBV4-3 NA TGCGCCAGCAGCCAAGAGACTTCCAGCTCTGGAAACACCATATATTTT CASSQETSSSGNTIYF
TRBJ1-2 NA TRBV7-2 NA TGTGCCAGCAGCAACCGACAGGAAGGATATGGCTACACCTTC CASSNRQEGYGYTF
TRBJ1-2 TRBD1 TRBV27 NA TGTGCCAGCAGTTTACAGGGGGTGGGACGGAACACTAACTATGGCTACACCTTC CASSLQGVGRNTNYGYTF
TRBJ1-2 NA TRBV6-5 NA TGTGCCAGCAGTACCGGGGGGCGGTTGTATGGCTACACCTTC CASSTGGRLYGYTF
TRBJ2-1 NA TRBV9 once TGTGCCAGCAGCACCTCCGGGACTGCAGTATACAATGAGCAGTTCTTC CASSTSGTAVYNEQFF
TRBJ1-1 NA TRBV7-2 NA TGTGCCAGCAGCCAATCGGTGGACACTGAAGCTTTCTTT CASSQSVDTEAFF
TRBJ1-1 NA TRBV15 NA TGTGCCACCAGCAGTGCAGAAGTGGACATGAACACTGAAGCTTTCTTT CATSSAEVDMNTEAFF